A single TCR beta chain is shown here with its context. As yet, its antigen is unknown. These data are taken from a study of regulatory T cells in long-lasting Graves disease. Study findings and constraints: New patients shared 966 public clonotypes, fewer than the 2,741 shared by persistent patients.

PBMC-derived RNA was used for the TCR library. Germline-derived CDR1 and CDR2 are SGHVS and FNYEAQ. Trimming removed 5 bases from V and 5 bases from J; junction bases left unmatched: 8. The CDR3 has 15 amino acids. TCRdb fed the reads into MiXCR, producing one record per CDR3 protein. The data contain 950 to 1,500 distinct CDR3 sequences, 75% to 85% of them singletons. This specimen was peripheral blood mononuclear cells (PBMCs), taken with antithyroid drug treatment, in newly diagnosed or persistent Graves disease (not recorded which). The chain has TRBV7-6 and TRBJ2-7, with TRBD2 identical over 11 bases. This receptor was identified in a woman in her twenties or thirties with Graves disease. CDR3 in amino acids: CASSPMTSGIHEQYF. Written as DNA, the CDR3 is TGTGCCAGCAGCCCTATGACTAGCGGGATCCACGAGCAGTACTTC.